The source of this T cell receptor beta chain is a study of beta chain features in type 1 diabetes. The CDR3 length is 14 residues. Germline V gene data show CDR1 as LNHDA and CDR2 as SQIVND (reference sequence). Trimming took 5 bases from V and 7 from J; bases not matched to a gene: 2. Sequencing targeted expressed TCRB transcripts, as all isolated RNA had been reverse transcribed. Some clones are missing from TCRdb's copy, which holds only in-frame ones; the method was immunoSEQ multiplex PCR. The data contain under 400,000 clones, around 20% of them singletons. A word on this clone: The antigen is undetermined.

Whole-study findings and limits: The naive, central memory and Treg TCRB repertoires of patients appeared to be more similar to one another than those of healthy donors.

The clonotype was recovered from a woman aged 18 to 35 in good health. The sequenced sample consisted of naive CD4+ T cells from blood. J is TRBJ2-2 and V is TRBV19; 12 bases are shared with TRBD1. The DNA of the CDR3 is TGTGCCAGTAGTGGGACAGGGGGCATCGGGGAGCTGTTTTTT. The encoded protein is CASSGTGGIGELFF.